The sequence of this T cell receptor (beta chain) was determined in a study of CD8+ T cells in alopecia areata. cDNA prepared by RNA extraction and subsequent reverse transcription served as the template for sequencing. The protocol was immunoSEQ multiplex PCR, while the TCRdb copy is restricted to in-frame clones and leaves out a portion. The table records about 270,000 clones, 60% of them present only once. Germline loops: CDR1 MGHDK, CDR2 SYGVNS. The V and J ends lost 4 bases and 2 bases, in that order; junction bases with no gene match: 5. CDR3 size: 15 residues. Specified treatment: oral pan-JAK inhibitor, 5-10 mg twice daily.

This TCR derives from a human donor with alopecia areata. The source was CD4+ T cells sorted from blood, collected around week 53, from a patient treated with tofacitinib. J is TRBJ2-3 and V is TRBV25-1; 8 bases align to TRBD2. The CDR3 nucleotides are TGTGCCAGCAGTGCGCGGGGGGTTCACACAGATACGCAGTATTTT. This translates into CASSARGVHTDTQYF. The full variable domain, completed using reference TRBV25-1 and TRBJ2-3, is EADIYQTPRYLVIGTGKKITLECSQTMGHDKMYWYQQDPGMELHLIHYSYGVNSTEKGDLSSESTVSRIRTEHFPLTLESARPSHTSQYLCASSARGVHTDTQYFGPGTRLTVL.